The 5 T cell receptor beta chains given below trace back to one sample, sequenced in a study of a mutant IDH1 vaccine in newly diagnosed glioma. Here immunoSEQ multiplex PCR was the method, and the copy in TCRdb shows in-frame clones only, minus some. The sample records under 150,000 clones, around 80% being singletons. These TCRs are of unknown antigen specificity. Indicated time point: week 11, during vaccination. Each vaccine dose was 300 ug of mutant IDH1 20-mer peptide, with topical imiquimod. The sequenced sample was PBMCs, obtained from a glioma patient whose treatment included an IDH1 peptide vaccine. These receptors were taken from a man aged 40-50 years with glioma.

V usage is TRBV4-3 and J usage is TRBJ1-4; 8 bases are shared with TRBD1. The CDR3 contains 14 residues. V lost 4 bases and J lost 7; bases outside the gene matches: 5. Per the germline V gene, CDR1 is LGHNA and CDR2 is YSLEER. CDR3 sequence reads: CASSPRTGSEKLFF. CDR3 sequence (DNA): TGCGCCAGCAGCCCGCGGACAGGGAGTGAAAAACTGTTTTTT.

The rearrangement uses TRBV9 and TRBJ2-5; D is unresolved. The germline V and J ends were trimmed by 3 bases and 4 bases, with 19 bases remaining between them. From germline, CDR1 is SGDLS and CDR2 YYNGEE. This CDR3 is built from 16 residues. CDR3 nucleotides: TGTGCCAGCAGCGACCGACCGAATTTGGGTGGAGAGACCCAGTACTTC. It encodes CASSDRPNLGGETQYF.

The chain joins TRBV29-1 to TRBJ2-5; 8 positions match TRBD1. This CDR3 has 13 amino acids. Germline CDR1 and CDR2: SQVTM and ANQGSEA. Trimming removed 7 bases from V and 3 bases from J; junction bases left unmatched: 7. The chain's CDR3 is CSAPGQGKETQYF. For the CDR3, the DNA is TGCAGCGCTCCTGGACAGGGTAAAGAGACCCAGTACTTC.

The V and J genes are TRBV9 and TRBJ2-5, with 8 bases lining up with TRBD2. CDR3 length: 20 residues. V shed 4 bases, J shed 4 bases, and the junction held 24 bases outside the gene matches. Germline loops: CDR1 SGDLS, CDR2 YYNGEE. The CDR3 nucleotides read TGTGCCAGCAGCTTTCATCCCGCAGCGGGGGCCTTGACTGCCCGAGAGACCCAGTACTTC. Amino acid sequence: CASSFHPAAGALTARETQYF.

The V call is TRBV9, the J call TRBJ1-2; D gene ambiguous. The CDR3 contains 13 residues. V dropped 4 bases and J dropped 3 bases, with 10 bases sitting between them. Looked up from germline, CDR1 is SGDLS and CDR2 is YYNGEE. CDR3 protein: CASSPDLDYGYTF. In nucleotides, the CDR3 is TGTGCCAGCAGCCCGGACTTGGACTATGGCTACACCTTC.